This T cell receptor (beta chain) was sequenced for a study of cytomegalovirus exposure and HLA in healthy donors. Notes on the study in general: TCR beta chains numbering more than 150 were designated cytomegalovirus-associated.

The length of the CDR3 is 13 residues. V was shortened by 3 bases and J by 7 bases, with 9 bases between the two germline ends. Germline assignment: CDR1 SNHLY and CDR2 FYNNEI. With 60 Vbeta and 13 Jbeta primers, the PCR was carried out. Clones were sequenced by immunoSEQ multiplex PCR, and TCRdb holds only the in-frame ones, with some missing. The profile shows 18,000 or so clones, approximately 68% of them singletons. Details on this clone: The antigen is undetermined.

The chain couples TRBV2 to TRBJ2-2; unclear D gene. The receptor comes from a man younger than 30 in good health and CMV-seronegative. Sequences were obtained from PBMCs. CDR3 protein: CASSDNRFGELFF. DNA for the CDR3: TGTGCCAGCAGTGATAACCGGTTCGGGGAGCTGTTTTTT. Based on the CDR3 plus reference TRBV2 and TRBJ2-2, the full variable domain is EPEVTQTPSHQVTQMGQEVILRCVPISNHLYFYWYRQILGQKVEFLVSFYNNEISEKSEIFDDQFSVERPDGSNFTLKIRSTKLEDSAMYFCASSDNRFGELFFGEGSRLTVL.